These T cell receptor beta chains were read from a single sample in a study of shared clonotypes between healthy human individuals. Libraries were prepared by immunoSEQ multiplex PCR; TCRdb keeps only in-frame clonotypes and omits some of them. Here the sample spans about 1,900,000 clones, about 95% being singletons. Material for sequencing was naive CD8+ T cells sorted from blood. These receptors were collected from a man younger than 35 in good health. CDR3s include the opening cysteine and the closing phenylalanine or tryptophan. A D gene is named only where the DNA matches it firmly. The size of a clone is reported for some rows only, either as once, few or many, or as a class for expanded clones.

>TRBJ1-1|TRBV9|NA|NA
TGTGCCAGCAGCGTAGTTGAAGCGGGAGAAGCTTTCTTT
CASSVVEAGEAFF
>TRBJ2-7|TRBV4-3|NA|NA
TGCGCCAGCAGCCAAGAATTCCCAAGGAGGGGCTCCTACGAGCAGTACTTC
CASSQEFPRRGSYEQYF
>TRBJ2-5|TRBV7-9|NA|NA
TGTGCCAGGAGGACTATAGGGGAGACCCAGTACTTC
CARRTIGETQYF
>TRBJ2-1|TRBV10-3|NA|NA
TGTGCCATCAGTGAGTTACAGGTTGAGCAGTTCTTC
CAISELQVEQFF
>TRBJ2-2|TRBV5-5|NA|NA
TGTGCCAGCATTGACGGGGGGCGCACCGGGGAGCTGTTTTTT
CASIDGGRTGELFF
>TRBJ2-3|TRBV27|TRBD2|NA
TGTGCCAGCGGGGGACTAGCGACTTCCACAGATACGCAGTATTTT
CASGGLATSTDTQYF
>TRBJ2-2|TRBV9|NA|once
TGTGCCAGCAGCGTCGGCGGAGGCACCGGGGAGCTGTTTTTT
CASSVGGGTGELFF
>TRBJ2-1|TRBV9|TRBD2|NA
TGTGCCAGCAGCGCGGCGGGCGGGAGTGGTAATGAGCAGTTCTTC
CASSAAGGSGNEQFF
>TRBJ1-6|TRBV27|NA|NA
TGTGCCAGCAGTTTAATTCCAGATAGCTCCTATAATTCACCCCTCCACTTT
CASSLIPDSSYNSPLHF
>TRBJ2-3|TRBV4-1|TRBD2|NA
TGCGCCAGCAGCCAGACACTAGCGTCTAGCACAGATACGCAGTATTTT
CASSQTLASSTDTQYF
>TRBJ2-3|TRBV4-1|NA|NA
TGCGCCAGCAGCCAAGCCGCCTCAGGTACGCAGTATTTT
CASSQAASGTQYF
>TRBJ1-2|TRBV10-3|NA|NA
TGTGCCATCAGTGCCCCAGGGAATGGCTACACCTTC
CAISAPGNGYTF
>TRBJ1-2|TRBV7-9|TRBD1|NA
TGTGCCAGCAGCCCCCGGACAGGGGCTAGCTATGGCTACACCTTC
CASSPRTGASYGYTF
>TRBJ2-7|TRBV5-6|TRBD2|NA
TGTGCCAGCAGCTTCAGCGGGGACTACGAGCAGTACTTC
CASSFSGDYEQYF
>TRBJ1-5|TRBV27|NA|NA
TGTGCCAGCAGTTTAGTGCAGGGTAGCAATCAGCCCCAGCATTTT
CASSLVQGSNQPQHF
>TRBJ2-5|TRBV9|TRBD2|NA
TGTGCCAGCAGCCCCTGGACTAGCGGGGGGGTGGAGACCCAGTACTTC
CASSPWTSGGVETQYF
>TRBJ2-7|TRBV28|TRBD1|NA
TGTGCCAGCAGTTTCCCCGGGACAGAGGCCTACGAGCAGTACTTC
CASSFPGTEAYEQYF
>TRBJ2-3|TRBV9|NA|NA
TGTGCCAGCAGCGTAGAGGGGCAGATTAGCACAGATACGCAGTATTTT
CASSVEGQISTDTQYF
>TRBJ2-1|TRBV28|TRBD2|NA
TGTGCCAGCAGTTTAGATCCTAGCGGGACTGTAAGTGAGCAGTTCTTC
CASSLDPSGTVSEQFF
>TRBJ1-1|TRBV5-5|NA|NA
TGTGCCAGCAGCGTATGGGACCCAGGTGAAGCTTTCTTT
CASSVWDPGEAFF
>TRBJ2-6|TRBV7-2|NA|NA
TGTGCCAGCAGCTTAGCGGTGGCGGGGAACAACGTCCTGACTTTC
CASSLAVAGNNVLTF